The 21 T cell receptor beta chains presented below share a single source sample, sequenced in a study of T cells in Graves' hyperthyroidism and ophthalmopathy. RNA transcripts gave rise to amplified TCR beta CDR3 regions. HTBI primers drove first-round RT-PCR of the TCR CDR3. TCRdb recomputed calls from the multiplex PCR reads with MiXCR, one row per CDR3 protein. The data contain around 660,000 distinct CDR3 sequences, less than 45% of them singletons. Sequencing was performed on peripheral blood or thyroid tissue (not recorded which). The origin of the receptors is an adult man with Graves' disease, either hyperthyroidism or ophthalmopathy (not recorded which).

The rearrangement uses TRBV7-9 and TRBJ1-2; 9 positions match TRBD1. The CDR3 is 15 amino acids. Germline V lookup: CDR1 SEHNR, CDR2 FQNEAQ (reference sequence). The J segment lost 4 bases and the V segment lost 4 bases, leaving 7 bases of the junction unmatched. In DNA form, the CDR3 reads TGTGCCAGCAGCTCAACGGGACAGGGTGTCTATGGCTACACCTTC. Protein sequence: CASSSTGQGVYGYTF. The variable domain in full, completed from reference TRBV7-9 and TRBJ1-2, reads DTGVSQNPRHKITKRGQNVTFRCDPISEHNRLYWYRQTLGQGPEFLTYFQNEAQLEKSRLLSDRFSAERPKGSFSTLEIQRTEQGDSAMYLCASSSTGQGVYGYTFGSGTRLTVV.

Concerning this clonotype itself: One base away lies a much larger clone, so this may be a sequencing read error. The chain uses TRBV7-8 and TRBJ2-7; D remains ambiguous. In germline, CDR1 is SGHVS, CDR2 FQNEAQ. This CDR3 spans 12 amino acids. V gave up 5 bases and J gave up 2 bases, with 7 bases separating them. The CDR3 loop is CASSGIPYEQYF. In DNA, the CDR3 is TGTGCCAGCAGCGGTATTCCCTACGAGCAGTACTTC. The full variable domain, completed using reference TRBV7-8 and TRBJ2-7, is GAGVSQSPRYKVAKRGQDVALRCDPISGHVSLFWYQQALGQGPEFLTYFQNEAQLDKSGLPSDRFFAERPEGSVSTLKIQRTQQEDSAVYLCASSGIPYEQYFGPGTRLTVT.

This clonotype was counted ten times or more. V usage is TRBV29-1 and J usage is TRBJ1-2, with 8 bases matching TRBD1. V dropped 6 bases and J dropped 5; count of bases not matched to a gene: 17. This CDR3 has 16 amino acids. Germline V lookup: CDR1 SQVTM, CDR2 ANQGSEA. This CDR3 is CSVPPPRTGFGYGYTF. The DNA for the CDR3 is TGCAGCGTCCCCCCGCCAAGGACAGGGTTCGGTTATGGCTACACCTTC.

Many counts were recorded for this clonotype. V gene TRBV2 combines with J gene TRBJ1-2; 8 bases line up with TRBD1. This CDR3 comprises 14 residues. The germline V gene has CDR1 SNHLY and CDR2 FYNNEI. V lost 4 bases, J lost 5 bases, and 6 bases stayed unmatched. The CDR3 reads CASSVQGETYGYTF. The CDR3 DNA is TGTGCCAGCAGTGTACAGGGGGAAACTTATGGCTACACCTTC.

The V and J genes are TRBV7-2 and TRBJ1-6; TRBD1 matches at 11 bases. The CDR3 loop spans 15 amino acids. Germline V lookup: CDR1 SGHTA, CDR2 FQGNSA. V dropped 5 bases and J dropped 7; count of bases not matched to a gene: 4. CDR3 loop: CASSRTGGKNSPLHF. In DNA, the CDR3 is TGTGCCAGCAGCAGGACAGGGGGCAAAAATTCACCCCTCCACTTT.

This clonotype occurred a few times. V and J are TRBV5-5 and TRBJ1-5; D is unclear. Trimming left V 4 bases short and J 4 bases short, with 18 bases between. Germline lookup yields CDR1 SGHKS and CDR2 YYEKEE (reference sequence). The CDR3 contains 16 residues. The CDR3 is CASSRGGKGWNQPQHF. The CDR3 nucleotides read TGTGCCAGCAGCCGGGGAGGTAAGGGTTGGAATCAGCCCCAGCATTTT.

As for this clonotype: Being one base from a much bigger clone, this may be a read error. The chain is built from TRBV10-3 and TRBJ2-2, with D hard to call. Deletions cut 4 bases from V and 6 bases from J, with 9 bases between. Germline V gene sequence: CDR1 ENHRY, CDR2 SYGVKD. The CDR3 is 13 amino acids. CDR3 protein: CAISVRTAGELFF. CDR3 nucleotides: TGTGCCATCAGTGTGCGTACCGCCGGGGAGCTGTTTTTT.

This chain joins TRBV7-3 and TRBJ1-1; D remains ambiguous. Germline V gene lookup returns CDR1 SGHTA and CDR2 FQGTGA. Deletions cut 1 base from V and 4 bases from J, with 10 bases between. The CDR3 is made up of 14 amino acids. CDR3 in amino acids: CASSLSAASTEAFF. For the CDR3, the DNA is TGTGCCAGCAGCTTAAGTGCGGCAAGCACTGAAGCTTTCTTT.

The CDR3 protein is CASTNINSNQPQHF. The CDR3 nucleotides are TGTGCCAGCACGAACATCAATAGCAATCAGCCCCAGCATTTT. This rearrangement joins TRBV2 to TRBJ1-5; D gene unclear. Deletions cut 7 bases from V and 0 bases from J, with 10 bases between. The CDR3 covers 14 residues. Germline-derived CDR1 and CDR2 are SNHLY and FYNNEI.

This clonotype was detected once. The J gene is TRBJ1-5, the V gene TRBV2; 8 nucleotides match TRBD1. Trimming cost V 6 bases and J 9 bases; bases outside gene matches: 7. This CDR3 spans 13 amino acids. Germline-derived CDR1 and CDR2 are SNHLY and FYNNEI. The CDR3 protein is CASSRGQGAPQHF. The CDR3 bases are TGTGCCAGCAGCCGAGGACAGGGAGCGCCCCAGCATTTT.

There are many counts of this clonotype. This chain uses TRBV10-3 with TRBJ1-5, with 7 bases fitting TRBD1. From germline, CDR1 is ENHRY and CDR2 SYGVKD. The CDR3 runs to 16 residues. Trimming cost V 4 bases and J 4 bases; bases outside gene matches: 10. The CDR3 here is CAISANAGGGNQPQHF. CDR3 in DNA: TGTGCCATCAGTGCAAACGCAGGGGGGGGAAATCAGCCCCAGCATTTT.

The chain couples TRBV20-1 to TRBJ2-6, with D unresolved. The V end was cut by 2 bases, the J end by 1 base, with 6 bases between. In germline, CDR1 is DFQATT, CDR2 SNEGSKA (reference sequence). The CDR3 is 14 residues long. CDR3 nucleotides: TGCAGTGCTAGAAGCCCTTCTGGGGCCAACGTCCTGACTTTC. This encodes CSARSPSGANVLTF.

V gene TRBV15 combines with J gene TRBJ1-6; D remains unclear. Trimming left V 0 bases short and J 6 bases short, with 15 bases between. Germline V CDR1 and CDR2: LNHNV, YYDKDF (reference sequence). The CDR3 sequence is 17 residues long. In DNA form, the CDR3 reads TGTGCCACCAGCAGAGATCATTGGAGACGGGGTAATTCACCCCTCCACTTT. It codes for CATSRDHWRRGNSPLHF.

This clonotype came up many times. The chain joins TRBV9 to TRBJ1-6, with D maybe TRBD1 (6 bases). This CDR3 region has 15 residues. Germline V gene lookup returns CDR1 SGDLS and CDR2 YYNGEE. V shed 3 bases and J shed 6 bases, with 13 bases lying between them. In DNA form, the CDR3 reads TGTGCCAGCAGCGCCCAGGGGACCGCTAATTCACCCCTCCACTTT. It specifies CASSAQGTANSPLHF.

The rearrangement uses TRBV10-3 and TRBJ1-4, with D maybe TRBD1 (6 bases). This CDR3 is 15 amino acids long. The V end was cut by 5 bases, the J end by 8 bases, with 18 bases between. In germline, CDR1 is ENHRY, CDR2 SYGVKD. The CDR3: CAISYSTGREEKLFF. In DNA, the CDR3 is TGTGCCATCAGTTATTCAACAGGGAGAGAGGAAAAACTGTTTTTT.

The chain couples TRBV7-3 to TRBJ2-7; TRBD1 matches at 8 bases. Germline V lookup: CDR1 SGHTA, CDR2 FQGTGA. The CDR3 is 14 residues long. CDR3 amino acids: CASLLGQAAYEQYF. In nucleotides, the CDR3 is TGTGCTAGTCTACTGGGACAGGCGGCCTACGAGCAGTACTTC.

The table lists this clonotype with many counts. J is TRBJ1-2 and V is TRBV29-1, with 7 bases that match TRBD1. Germline V gene lookup returns CDR1 SQVTM and CDR2 ANQGSEA. With 4 bases clipped from V and 8 bases from J, the junction kept 7 bases outside the gene matches. The length of the CDR3 is 12 residues. CDR3 loop: CSVVGTGEGYTF. In DNA, the CDR3 is TGCAGCGTTGTTGGCACAGGGGAGGGCTACACCTTC.

The chain is built from TRBV20-1 and TRBJ1-2, with TRBD1 matching 8 bases. This CDR3 comprises 12 residues. In germline, CDR1 is DFQATT, CDR2 SNEGSKA (reference sequence). The CDR3 here is CRAGAGGNGYTF. Written as DNA, the CDR3 is TGCAGGGCTGGGGCAGGGGGCAATGGCTACACCTTC.

This clonotype was counted many times. The chain recombines TRBV20-1 with TRBJ1-5; D not resolved. The CDR3 is 13 amino acids. CDR1 is DFQATT, CDR2 SNEGSKA, per germline (reference sequence). Trimming pared 1 base from V and 3 bases from J, leaving 7 bases between. DNA for the CDR3: TGCAGTGCTAGAGGGACGGACAATCAGCCCCAGCATTTT. This codes for CSARGTDNQPQHF.

V and J are TRBV6-2 or TRBV6-3 and TRBJ1-3; a weak D match, TRBD1 (5 bases). Deletions cut 0 bases from V and 1 base from J, with 13 bases between. This CDR3 contains 17 residues. Per the germline V gene, CDR1 is MNHEY and CDR2 is SVGEGT. CDR3 bases: TGTGCCAGCAGTTACTCAGGCAGGGCGACTTCTGGAAACACCATATATTTT. Its protein product is CASSYSGRATSGNTIYF.

V gene TRBV15 combines with J gene TRBJ1-1; D not resolved. Germline assignment: CDR1 LNHNV and CDR2 YYDKDF (reference sequence). V was clipped by 1 base and J by 5 bases, with 11 bases between them. The CDR3 totals 14 residues. CDR3 amino acids: CATSRGWGGTEAFF. The CDR3 DNA sequence: TGTGCCACCAGCAGAGGGTGGGGAGGGACTGAAGCTTTCTTT. The variable domain in full, completed from reference TRBV15 and TRBJ1-1, reads DAMVIQNPRYQVTQFGKPVTLSCSQTLNHNVMYWYQQKSSQAPKLLFHYYDKDFNNEADTPDNFQSRRPNTSFCFLDIRSPGLGDTAMYLCATSRGWGGTEAFFGQGTRLTVV.